This is a list of T cell receptor beta chains from one sample in a study of cytomegalovirus exposure and HLA in healthy donors. The table came from immunoSEQ multiplex PCR; TCRdb's copy has only in-frame clones and leaves some out. The repertoire holds about 160,000 clones, 70% seen once, with about 4.3% in the top ten. Sequencing was carried out using PBMCs. These receptors originate from a man aged 18 to 29 in good health and CMV-seropositive. Both conserved end residues are part of each CDR3. The D gene is left open where the match is weak. Some rows mark clone size as missing; the rest say once, few, many or name a class of expanded clone.

D gene,V gene,clone size,J gene,CDR3 protein,CDR3 DNA
-,TRBV2,-,TRBJ2-5,CASSEGRQETQYF,TGTGCCAGCAGTGAAGGGCGGCAAGAGACCCAGTACTTC
-,TRBV2,-,TRBJ2-1,CASSEALDYEQFF,TGTGCCAGCAGTGAGGCCCTAGACTATGAGCAGTTCTTC
TRBD1,TRBV9,-,TRBJ2-1,CASSPWTGGVSYNEQFF,TGTGCCAGCAGCCCATGGACAGGGGGCGTCTCCTACAATGAGCAGTTCTTC
TRBD2,TRBV7-2,once,TRBJ2-1,CASSGGVNEQFF,TGTGCCAGCAGCGGGGGGGTCAATGAGCAGTTCTTC
-,TRBV18,-,TRBJ2-5,CASSRSQSNQETQYF,TGTGCCAGCTCACGCTCCCAAAGCAACCAAGAGACCCAGTACTTC
-,TRBV4-1,-,TRBJ1-5,CASSQEAGVSNQPQHF,TGCGCCAGCAGCCAAGAGGCAGGGGTAAGCAATCAGCCCCAGCATTTT
TRBD1,TRBV7-2,-,TRBJ1-5,CASSLGQGAIQPQHF,TGTGCCAGCAGCTTAGGACAGGGGGCAATTCAGCCCCAGCATTTT
-,TRBV6-6,-,TRBJ1-2,CASTVLPGGGYTF,TGTGCCAGCACCGTACTCCCCGGGGGTGGCTACACCTTC
-,TRBV29-1,-,TRBJ1-5,CSVVSTGNQPQHF,TGCAGCGTTGTTAGTACGGGCAATCAGCCCCAGCATTTT
TRBD1,TRBV2,-,TRBJ1-5,CASRVTGTDNQPQHF,TGTGCCAGCAGGGTAACCGGGACAGACAATCAGCCCCAGCATTTT
TRBD2,TRBV7-2,-,TRBJ2-1,CASSRPTSGGSSSYNEQFF,TGTGCCAGCAGCCGGCCGACTAGCGGGGGGTCGAGCTCCTACAATGAGCAGTTCTTC
TRBD2,TRBV27,-,TRBJ2-5,CASSLFPSGGNQETQYF,TGTGCCAGCAGTTTATTCCCTAGCGGGGGGAACCAAGAGACCCAGTACTTC
TRBD2,TRBV4-1,-,TRBJ2-5,CASSQVAGGREETRYF,TGCGCCAGCAGCCAAGTAGCGGGGGGAAGGGAAGAGACCCGGTACTTC
-,TRBV30,-,TRBJ1-2,CAWSADRYYGYTF,TGTGCCTGGAGTGCTGACAGATACTATGGCTACACCTTC
TRBD2,TRBV5-6,-,TRBJ2-3,CASSSGLAGIDTQYF,TGTGCCAGCAGCTCGGGACTAGCGGGGATAGATACGCAGTATTTT
TRBD2,TRBV19,-,TRBJ2-5,CASSIPRTSGGPQETQYF,TGTGCCAGTAGTATCCCCCGGACTAGCGGGGGGCCACAGGAGACCCAGTACTTC
-,TRBV28,once,TRBJ2-3,CASSPYQTGITSTDTQYF,TGTGCCAGCAGTCCCTACCAAACAGGGATAACTAGCACAGATACGCAGTATTTT
TRBD1,TRBV6-1,-,TRBJ1-2,CASSPTGGLGYTF,TGTGCCAGCAGTCCCACAGGGGGCTTAGGCTACACCTTC
TRBD2,TRBV9,few,TRBJ2-2,CASRGVQRSGDANTGELFF,TGTGCCAGCAGAGGGGTTCAACGGAGCGGGGACGCGAACACCGGGGAGCTGTTTTTT
TRBD2,TRBV14,few,TRBJ2-2,CARGTSGLTGELFF,TGTGCCAGAGGGACTAGCGGACTCACCGGGGAGCTGTTTTTT
TRBD2,TRBV9,few,TRBJ2-2,CASNVGAGGNTGELFF,TGTGCCAGCAACGTTGGGGCGGGAGGGAACACCGGGGAGCTGTTTTTT
-,TRBV10-3,-,TRBJ2-1,CAISGYENNEQFF,TGTGCCATCAGTGGTTACGAGAACAATGAGCAGTTCTTC
TRBD2,TRBV9,few,TRBJ2-5,CASSVAASGVETQYF,TGTGCCAGCAGCGTAGCGGCTAGCGGGGTGGAGACCCAGTACTTC
-,TRBV12-2,few,TRBJ2-5,CASPQATSGRETQYF,TGTGCAAGTCCCCAGGCGACTAGCGGAAGAGAGACCCAGTACTTC
-,TRBV5-1,once,TRBJ2-1,CASSLDQRNEQFF,TGCGCCAGCAGCTTGGATCAGCGGAATGAGCAGTTCTTC
-,TRBV7-3,-,TRBJ2-5,CASSSGLQGTQYF,TGTGCCAGCAGCTCGGGACTCCAAGGGACCCAGTACTTC
TRBD2,TRBV5-1,-,TRBJ2-1,CASSLAKAGVDEQFF,TGCGCCAGCAGCTTGGCCAAAGCGGGAGTTGATGAGCAGTTCTTC
-,TRBV7-8,-,TRBJ1-2,CASSLAPGTYGGYTF,TGTGCCAGCAGCTTAGCTCCAGGGACATATGGTGGCTACACCTTC
TRBD2,TRBV5-4,-,TRBJ2-3,CASSLEFSGGAADTQYF,TGTGCCAGCAGCTTGGAGTTCAGCGGGGGGGCCGCAGATACGCAGTATTTT
-,TRBV5-1,-,TRBJ2-2,CASSASGAGTLGTGELFF,TGCGCCAGCAGCGCGAGTGGGGCAGGTACTTTGGGCACCGGGGAGCTGTTTTTT
TRBD2,TRBV6-4,-,TRBJ2-1,CASSDGAGGNEQFF,TGTGCCAGCAGTGACGGGGCGGGGGGGAATGAGCAGTTCTTC
-,TRBV28,once,TRBJ1-2,CAGARGAGVEGYTF,TGTGCCGGGGCCCGGGGGGCTGGAGTTGAGGGCTACACCTTC
-,TRBV19,-,TRBJ1-3,CASSTEQHYSGNTIYF,TGTGCCAGTAGTACTGAACAGCATTACTCTGGAAACACCATATATTTT
TRBD1,TRBV5-1,-,TRBJ1-4,CASSWTGHEKLFF,TGCGCCAGCAGCTGGACAGGGCATGAAAAACTGTTTTTT
-,TRBV6-1,few,TRBJ1-2,CASSEGFNRNYGYTF,TGTGCCAGCAGTGAAGGCTTTAACCGGAACTATGGCTACACCTTC
TRBD1,TRBV30,-,TRBJ2-1,CAWSGGTGKIGVEQFF,TGTGCCTGGAGTGGCGGGACAGGGAAGATCGGTGTTGAGCAGTTCTTC
-,TRBV4-1,-,TRBJ2-1,CASSHLGAHEQFF,TGCGCCAGCAGCCATTTGGGAGCACATGAGCAGTTCTTC
TRBD1,TRBV11-1,few,TRBJ1-1,CASSFEGAGTEAFF,TGTGCCAGCAGCTTCGAGGGGGCGGGAACTGAAGCTTTCTTT
TRBD2,TRBV28,-,TRBJ2-1,CASSARRGGGEQFF,TGTGCCAGCAGTGCGCGGCGGGGGGGCGGCGAGCAGTTCTTC
-,TRBV6-1,few,TRBJ1-4,CASIGGAREKLFF,TGTGCCAGCATCGGGGGGGCAAGGGAAAAACTGTTTTTT
-,TRBV30,-,TRBJ2-5,CAWSSGEETQYF,TGTGCCTGGAGTTCTGGAGAAGAGACCCAGTACTTC
-,TRBV30,-,TRBJ2-2,CAWSVEIARGSGELFF,TGTGCCTGGAGTGTAGAGATCGCCCGGGGGTCCGGGGAGCTGTTTTTT
-,TRBV5-1,-,TRBJ1-2,CASSSNQYGYTF,TGCGCCAGCAGCTCCAACCAGTATGGCTACACCTTC
-,TRBV18,-,TRBJ1-4,CASSVDKTSNEKLFF,TGTGCCAGCTCAGTAGACAAAACATCTAATGAAAAACTGTTTTTT
TRBD2,TRBV5-1,-,TRBJ2-3,CASSVSLAGADTQYF,TGCGCCAGCAGCGTTTCTTTAGCGGGAGCAGATACGCAGTATTTT
-,TRBV20-1,once,TRBJ2-1,CSATSYNEQFF,TGCAGTGCTACGTCGTACAATGAGCAGTTCTTC
-,TRBV4-1,few,TRBJ1-1,CASSQMNGLGGTEAFF,TGCGCCAGCAGCCAAATGAACGGCCTCGGGGGCACTGAAGCTTTCTTT
TRBD1,TRBV7-3,-,TRBJ2-2,CASSHGTGENTGELFF,TGTGCCAGCAGCCATGGGACAGGGGAGAACACCGGGGAGCTGTTTTTT
TRBD2,TRBV14,-,TRBJ2-5,CASSHIAGDTETQYF,TGTGCCAGCAGCCACATAGCGGGAGATACAGAGACCCAGTACTTC
-,TRBV30,-,TRBJ1-1,CAWSAVGARGGTEAFF,TGTGCCTGGAGTGCGGTGGGGGCTAGGGGTGGGACTGAAGCTTTCTTT
-,TRBV13,-,TRBJ1-6,CASTQWGGSYNSPLHF,TGTGCCAGCACCCAATGGGGGGGATCCTATAATTCACCCCTCCACTTT
-,TRBV9,-,TRBJ2-2,CASSVGSSVTGELFF,TGTGCCAGCAGCGTAGGATCTAGCGTCACCGGGGAGCTGTTTTTT
TRBD1,TRBV5-4,-,TRBJ1-2,CASSTKQGDHYGYTF,TGTGCCAGCAGCACTAAACAGGGGGACCACTATGGCTACACCTTC
TRBD1,TRBV6-5,-,TRBJ1-3,CASSYAGTATGNTIYF,TGTGCCAGCAGTTACGCCGGGACAGCTACTGGAAACACCATATATTTT